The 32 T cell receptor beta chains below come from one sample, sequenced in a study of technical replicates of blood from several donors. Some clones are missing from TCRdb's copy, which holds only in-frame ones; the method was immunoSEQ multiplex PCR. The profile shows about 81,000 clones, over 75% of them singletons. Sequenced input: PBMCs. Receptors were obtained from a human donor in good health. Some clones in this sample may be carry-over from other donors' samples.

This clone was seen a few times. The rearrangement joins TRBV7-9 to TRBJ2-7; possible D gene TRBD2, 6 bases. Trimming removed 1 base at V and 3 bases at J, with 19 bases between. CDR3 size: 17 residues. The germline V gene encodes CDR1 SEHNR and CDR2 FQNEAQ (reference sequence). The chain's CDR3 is CASSLGARRDGFYEQYF. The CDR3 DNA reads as TGTGCCAGCAGCTTAGGGGCCAGGAGGGACGGGTTCTACGAGCAGTACTTC.

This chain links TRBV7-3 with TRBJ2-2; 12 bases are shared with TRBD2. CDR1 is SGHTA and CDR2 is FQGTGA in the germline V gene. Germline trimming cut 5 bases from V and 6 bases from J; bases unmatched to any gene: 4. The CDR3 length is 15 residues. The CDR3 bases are TGTGCCAGCAGCCTTCTAGCGGGAGGGCCCGGGGAGCTGTTTTTT. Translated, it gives CASSLLAGGPGELFF.

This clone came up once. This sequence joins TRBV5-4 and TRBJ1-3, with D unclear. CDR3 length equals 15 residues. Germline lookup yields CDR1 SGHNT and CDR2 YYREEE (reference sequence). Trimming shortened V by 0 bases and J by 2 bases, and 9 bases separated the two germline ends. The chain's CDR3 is CASSLEDTAGNTIYF. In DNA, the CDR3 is TGTGCCAGCAGCTTGGAAGATACGGCTGGAAACACCATATATTTT.

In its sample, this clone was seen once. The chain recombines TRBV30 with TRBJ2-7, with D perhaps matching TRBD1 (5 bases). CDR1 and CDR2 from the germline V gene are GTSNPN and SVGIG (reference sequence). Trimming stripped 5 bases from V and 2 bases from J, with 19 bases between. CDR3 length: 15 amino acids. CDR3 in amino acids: CAWQSRRQHPYEQYF. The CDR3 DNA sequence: TGTGCCTGGCAATCAAGAAGACAGCACCCCTACGAGCAGTACTTC.

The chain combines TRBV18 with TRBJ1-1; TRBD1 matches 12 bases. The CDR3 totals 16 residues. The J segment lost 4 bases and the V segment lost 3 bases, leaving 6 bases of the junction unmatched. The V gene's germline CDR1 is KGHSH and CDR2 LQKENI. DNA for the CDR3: TGTGCCAGCTCACCCGGGACAGGGGGCGCCGGCACTGAAGCTTTCTTT. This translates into CASSPGTGGAGTEAFF.

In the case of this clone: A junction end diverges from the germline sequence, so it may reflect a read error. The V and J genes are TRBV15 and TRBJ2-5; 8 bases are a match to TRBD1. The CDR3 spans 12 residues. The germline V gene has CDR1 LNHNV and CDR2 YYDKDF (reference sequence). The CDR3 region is CATSRDRTGPNF. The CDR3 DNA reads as TGTGCCACCAGCAGAGATAGGACAGGGCCGAACTTC.

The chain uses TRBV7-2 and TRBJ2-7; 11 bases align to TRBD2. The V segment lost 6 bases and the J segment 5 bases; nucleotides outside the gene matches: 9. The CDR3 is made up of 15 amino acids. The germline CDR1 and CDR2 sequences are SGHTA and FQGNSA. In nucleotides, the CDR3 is TGTGCCAGCAGTCGTAGCGGGGGGGATTGGAACGAGCAGTACTTC. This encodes CASSRSGGDWNEQYF.

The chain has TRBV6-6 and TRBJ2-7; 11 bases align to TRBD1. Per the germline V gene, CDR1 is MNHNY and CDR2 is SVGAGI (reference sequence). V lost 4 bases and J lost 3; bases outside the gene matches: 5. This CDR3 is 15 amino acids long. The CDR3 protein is CASSSRDRGSYEQYF. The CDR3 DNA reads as TGTGCCAGCAGTTCCCGGGACAGGGGGAGCTACGAGCAGTACTTC.

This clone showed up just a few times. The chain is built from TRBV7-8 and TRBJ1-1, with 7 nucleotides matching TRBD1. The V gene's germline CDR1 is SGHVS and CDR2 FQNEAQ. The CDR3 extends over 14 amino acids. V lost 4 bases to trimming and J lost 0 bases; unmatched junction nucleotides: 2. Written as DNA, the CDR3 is TGTGCCAGCAGCTACAGGGGCATGAACACTGAAGCTTTCTTT. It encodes CASSYRGMNTEAFF.

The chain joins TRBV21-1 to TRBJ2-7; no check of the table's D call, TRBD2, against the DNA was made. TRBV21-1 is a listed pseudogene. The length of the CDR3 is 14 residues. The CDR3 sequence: CASSVREGPHEQYF. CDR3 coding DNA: TGTGCCAGCAGCGTACGGGAGGGCCCCCACGAGCAGTACTTC.

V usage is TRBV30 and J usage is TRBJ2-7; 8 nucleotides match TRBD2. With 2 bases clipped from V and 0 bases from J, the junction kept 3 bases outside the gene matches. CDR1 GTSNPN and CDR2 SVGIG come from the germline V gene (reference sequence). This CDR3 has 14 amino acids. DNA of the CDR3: TGTGCCTGGAGTACGGGAGGGAGCTCCTACGAGCAGTACTTC. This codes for CAWSTGGSSYEQYF.

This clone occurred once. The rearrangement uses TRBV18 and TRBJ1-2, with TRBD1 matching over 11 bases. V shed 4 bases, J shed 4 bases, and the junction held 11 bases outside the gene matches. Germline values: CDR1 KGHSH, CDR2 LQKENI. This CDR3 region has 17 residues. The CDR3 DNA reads TGTGCCAGCTCACGGACAGGGGGCCCTACCGCGCCCTATGGCTACACCTTC. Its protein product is CASSRTGGPTAPYGYTF.

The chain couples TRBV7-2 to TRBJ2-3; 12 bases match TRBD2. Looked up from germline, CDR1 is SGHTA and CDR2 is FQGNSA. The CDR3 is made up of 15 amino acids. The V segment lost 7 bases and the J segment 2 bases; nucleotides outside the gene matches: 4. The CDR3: CASTWTSGVTDTQYF. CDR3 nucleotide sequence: TGTGCCAGCACCTGGACTAGCGGGGTCACAGATACGCAGTATTTT.

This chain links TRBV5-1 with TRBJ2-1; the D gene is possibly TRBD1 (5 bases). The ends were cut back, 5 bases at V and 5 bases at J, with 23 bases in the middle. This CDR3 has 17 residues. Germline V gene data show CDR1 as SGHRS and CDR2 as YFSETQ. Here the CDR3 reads CASRWGDPLRTNNEQFF. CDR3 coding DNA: TGCGCCAGCAGGTGGGGCGACCCGCTCCGGACCAACAATGAGCAGTTCTTC.

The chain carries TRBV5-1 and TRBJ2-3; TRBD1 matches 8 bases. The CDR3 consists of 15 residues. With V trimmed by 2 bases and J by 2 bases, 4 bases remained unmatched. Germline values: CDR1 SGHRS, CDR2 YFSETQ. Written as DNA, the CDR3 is TGCGCCAGCAGCTTAAGGACAGGGTACACAGATACGCAGTATTTT. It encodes CASSLRTGYTDTQYF.

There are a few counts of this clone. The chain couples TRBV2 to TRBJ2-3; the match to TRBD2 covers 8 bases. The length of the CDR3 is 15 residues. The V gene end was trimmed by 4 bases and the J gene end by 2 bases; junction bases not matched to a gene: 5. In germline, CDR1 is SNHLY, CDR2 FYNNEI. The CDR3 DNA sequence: TGTGCCAGCAGTGTAACTAGCGGCTACACAGATACGCAGTATTTT. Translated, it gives CASSVTSGYTDTQYF.

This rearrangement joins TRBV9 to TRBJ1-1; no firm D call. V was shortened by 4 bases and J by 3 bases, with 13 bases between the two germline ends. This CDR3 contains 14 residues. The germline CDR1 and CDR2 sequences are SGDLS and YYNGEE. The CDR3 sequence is CASSPRHQDTEAFF. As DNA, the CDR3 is TGTGCCAGCAGCCCCCGACACCAGGACACTGAAGCTTTCTTT.

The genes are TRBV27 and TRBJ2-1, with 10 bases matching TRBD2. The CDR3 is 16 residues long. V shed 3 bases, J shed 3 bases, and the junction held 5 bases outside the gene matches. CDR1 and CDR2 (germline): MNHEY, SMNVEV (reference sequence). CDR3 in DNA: TGTGCCAGCAGTTTCCACACTAGCGGGGACTACAATGAGCAGTTCTTC. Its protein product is CASSFHTSGDYNEQFF.

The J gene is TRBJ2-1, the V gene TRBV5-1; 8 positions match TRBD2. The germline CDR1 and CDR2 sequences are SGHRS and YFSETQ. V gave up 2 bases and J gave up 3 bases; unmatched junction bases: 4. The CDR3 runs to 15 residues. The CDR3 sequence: CASSFTGGIYNEQFF. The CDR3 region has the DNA TGCGCCAGCAGCTTTACGGGAGGGATCTACAATGAGCAGTTCTTC. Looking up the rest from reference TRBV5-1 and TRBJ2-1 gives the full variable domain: KAGVTQTPRYLIKTRGQQVTLSCSPISGHRSVSWYQQTPGQGLQFLFEYFSETQRNKGNFPGRFSGRQFSNSRSEMNVSTLELGDSALYLCASSFTGGIYNEQFFGPGTRLTVL.

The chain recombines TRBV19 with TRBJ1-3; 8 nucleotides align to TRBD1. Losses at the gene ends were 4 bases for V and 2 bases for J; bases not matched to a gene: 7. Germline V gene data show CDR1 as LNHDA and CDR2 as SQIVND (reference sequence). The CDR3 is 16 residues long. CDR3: CASSTPDRDTGNTIYF. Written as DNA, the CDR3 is TGTGCCAGTAGTACCCCGGACAGGGACACTGGAAACACCATATATTTT.

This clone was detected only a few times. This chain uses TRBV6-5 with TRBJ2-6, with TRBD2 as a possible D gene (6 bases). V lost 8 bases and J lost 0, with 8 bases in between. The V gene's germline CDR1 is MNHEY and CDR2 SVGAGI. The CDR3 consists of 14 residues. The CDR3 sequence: CASGGNSGANVLTF. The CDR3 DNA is TGTGCCAGCGGCGGGAACTCTGGGGCCAACGTCCTGACTTTC.

This chain's CDR3 is CASSPQTGSSYEQYF. CDR3 DNA sequence: TGTGCCAGCAGCCCGCAGACAGGAAGCTCCTACGAGCAGTACTTC. The rearrangement joins TRBV7-2 to TRBJ2-7; perhaps TRBD1 as D (6 bases). Trimming cost V 5 bases and J 0 bases, with 14 bases left between them. Germline loops: CDR1 SGHTA, CDR2 FQGNSA. The CDR3 length is 15 residues.

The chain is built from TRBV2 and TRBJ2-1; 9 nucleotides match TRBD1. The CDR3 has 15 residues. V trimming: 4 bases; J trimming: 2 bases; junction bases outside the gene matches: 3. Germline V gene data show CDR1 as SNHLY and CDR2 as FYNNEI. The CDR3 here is CASSGGQGTYNEQFF. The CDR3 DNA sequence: TGTGCCAGCAGTGGGGGACAGGGTACCTACAATGAGCAGTTCTTC.

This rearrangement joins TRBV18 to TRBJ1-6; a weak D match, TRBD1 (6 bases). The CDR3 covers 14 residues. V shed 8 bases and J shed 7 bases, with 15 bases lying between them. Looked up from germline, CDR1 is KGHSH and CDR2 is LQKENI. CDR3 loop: CASRLGRGNSPLHF. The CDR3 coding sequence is TGTGCCAGCCGATTGGGCAGGGGCAATTCACCCCTCCACTTT.

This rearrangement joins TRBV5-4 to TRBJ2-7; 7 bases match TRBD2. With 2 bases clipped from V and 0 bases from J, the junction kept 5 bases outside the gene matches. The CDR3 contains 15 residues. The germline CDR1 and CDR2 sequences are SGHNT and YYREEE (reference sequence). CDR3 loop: CASSLGREHSYEQYF. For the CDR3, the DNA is TGTGCCAGCAGCTTAGGGCGGGAGCACTCCTACGAGCAGTACTTC.

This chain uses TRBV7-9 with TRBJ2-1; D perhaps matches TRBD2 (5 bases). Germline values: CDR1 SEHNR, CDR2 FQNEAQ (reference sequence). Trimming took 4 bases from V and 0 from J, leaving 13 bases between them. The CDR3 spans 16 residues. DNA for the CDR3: TGTGCCAGCAGCTCCTGGGCAGCGGACTCCTACAATGAGCAGTTCTTC. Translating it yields CASSSWAADSYNEQFF.

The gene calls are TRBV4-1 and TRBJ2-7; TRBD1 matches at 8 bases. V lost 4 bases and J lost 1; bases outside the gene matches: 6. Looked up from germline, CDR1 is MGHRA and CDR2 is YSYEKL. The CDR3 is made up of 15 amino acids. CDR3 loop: CASSPGTGASYEQYF. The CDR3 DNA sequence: TGCGCCAGCAGCCCAGGGACAGGAGCATCCTACGAGCAGTACTTC.

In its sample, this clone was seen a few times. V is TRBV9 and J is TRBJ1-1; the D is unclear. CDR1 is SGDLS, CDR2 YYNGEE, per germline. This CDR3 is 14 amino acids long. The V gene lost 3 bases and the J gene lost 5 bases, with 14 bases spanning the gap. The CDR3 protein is CASSEGVIGTEAFF. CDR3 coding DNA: TGTGCCAGCAGCGAAGGAGTTATTGGGACTGAAGCTTTCTTT.

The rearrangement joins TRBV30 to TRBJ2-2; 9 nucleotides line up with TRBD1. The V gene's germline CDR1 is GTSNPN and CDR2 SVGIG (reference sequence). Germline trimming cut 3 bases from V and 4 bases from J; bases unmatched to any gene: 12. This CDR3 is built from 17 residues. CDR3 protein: CAWRPPGTGYGTGELFF. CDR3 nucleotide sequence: TGTGCCTGGAGGCCCCCGGGGACAGGGTACGGCACCGGGGAGCTGTTTTTT.

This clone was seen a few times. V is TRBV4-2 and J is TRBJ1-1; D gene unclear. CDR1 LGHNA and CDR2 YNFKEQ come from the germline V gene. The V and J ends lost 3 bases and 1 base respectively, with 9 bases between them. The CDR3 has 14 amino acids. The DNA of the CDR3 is TGTGCCAGCAGCCACCCCGACAAGAACACTGAAGCTTTCTTT. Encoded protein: CASSHPDKNTEAFF.

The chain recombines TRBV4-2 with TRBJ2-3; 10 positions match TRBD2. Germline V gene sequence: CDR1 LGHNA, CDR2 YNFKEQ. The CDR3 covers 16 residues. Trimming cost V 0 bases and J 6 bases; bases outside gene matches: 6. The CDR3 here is CASSQELAGGADTQYF. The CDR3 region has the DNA TGTGCCAGCAGCCAAGAATTAGCGGGGGGTGCTGATACGCAGTATTTT.

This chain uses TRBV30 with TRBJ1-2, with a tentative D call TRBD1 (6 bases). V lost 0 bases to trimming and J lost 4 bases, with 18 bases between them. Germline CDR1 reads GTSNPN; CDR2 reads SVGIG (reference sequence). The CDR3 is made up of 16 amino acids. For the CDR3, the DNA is TGTGCCTGGAGTGTAGGCCGGGGGGCTAGTGGCTATGGCTACACCTTC. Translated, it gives CAWSVGRGASGYGYTF.